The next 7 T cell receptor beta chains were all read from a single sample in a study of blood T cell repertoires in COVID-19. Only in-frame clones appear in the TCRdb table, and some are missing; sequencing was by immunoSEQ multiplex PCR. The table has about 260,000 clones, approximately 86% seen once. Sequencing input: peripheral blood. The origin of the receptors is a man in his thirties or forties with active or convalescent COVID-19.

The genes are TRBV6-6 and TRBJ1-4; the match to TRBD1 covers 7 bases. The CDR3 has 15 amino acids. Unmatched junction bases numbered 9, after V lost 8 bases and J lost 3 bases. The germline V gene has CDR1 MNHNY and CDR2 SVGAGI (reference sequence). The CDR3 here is CASCKGARSNEKLFF. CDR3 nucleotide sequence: TGTGCCAGCTGCAAGGGGGCGCGATCTAATGAAAAACTGTTTTTT.

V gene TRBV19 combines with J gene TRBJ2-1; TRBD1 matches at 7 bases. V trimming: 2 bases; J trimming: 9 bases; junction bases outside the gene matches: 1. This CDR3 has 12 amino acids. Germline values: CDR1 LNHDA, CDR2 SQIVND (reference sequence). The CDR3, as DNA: TGTGCCAGTAGTATATCAGGGGGTGAGCAGTTCTTC. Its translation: CASSISGGEQFF.

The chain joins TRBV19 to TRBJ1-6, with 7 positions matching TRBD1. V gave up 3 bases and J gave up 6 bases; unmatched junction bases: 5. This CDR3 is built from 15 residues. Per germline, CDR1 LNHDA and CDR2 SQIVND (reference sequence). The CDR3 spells CASSIQTGINSPLHF. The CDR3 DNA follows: TGTGCCAGTAGTATCCAGACAGGGATTAATTCACCCCTCCACTTT.

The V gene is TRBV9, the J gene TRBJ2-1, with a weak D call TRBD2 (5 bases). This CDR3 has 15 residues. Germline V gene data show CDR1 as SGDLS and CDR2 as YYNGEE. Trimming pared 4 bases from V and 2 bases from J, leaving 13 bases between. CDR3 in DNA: TGTGCCAGCAGCTCCGGACTGACCCCCTACAATGAGCAGTTCTTC. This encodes CASSSGLTPYNEQFF.

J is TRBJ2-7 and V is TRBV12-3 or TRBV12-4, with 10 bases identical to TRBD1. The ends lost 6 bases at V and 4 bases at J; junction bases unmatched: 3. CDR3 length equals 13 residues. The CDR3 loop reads CASRRTGGYEQYF. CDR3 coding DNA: TGTGCCAGCAGAAGGACAGGGGGATACGAGCAGTACTTC.

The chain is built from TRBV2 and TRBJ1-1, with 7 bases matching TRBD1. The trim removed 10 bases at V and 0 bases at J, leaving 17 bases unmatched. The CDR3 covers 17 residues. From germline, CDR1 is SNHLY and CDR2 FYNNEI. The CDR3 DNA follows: TGTGCCACCCCAGGGTATCGGGACAGAAAAATGAACACTGAAGCTTTCTTT. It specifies CATPGYRDRKMNTEAFF.

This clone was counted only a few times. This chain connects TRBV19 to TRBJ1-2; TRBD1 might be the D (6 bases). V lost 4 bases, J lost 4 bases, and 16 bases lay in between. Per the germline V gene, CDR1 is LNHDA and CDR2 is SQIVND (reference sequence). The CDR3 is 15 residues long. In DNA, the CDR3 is TGTGCCAGTAGTAGGGCTGACAGGAACTCCTATGGCTACACCTTC. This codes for CASSRADRNSYGYTF.